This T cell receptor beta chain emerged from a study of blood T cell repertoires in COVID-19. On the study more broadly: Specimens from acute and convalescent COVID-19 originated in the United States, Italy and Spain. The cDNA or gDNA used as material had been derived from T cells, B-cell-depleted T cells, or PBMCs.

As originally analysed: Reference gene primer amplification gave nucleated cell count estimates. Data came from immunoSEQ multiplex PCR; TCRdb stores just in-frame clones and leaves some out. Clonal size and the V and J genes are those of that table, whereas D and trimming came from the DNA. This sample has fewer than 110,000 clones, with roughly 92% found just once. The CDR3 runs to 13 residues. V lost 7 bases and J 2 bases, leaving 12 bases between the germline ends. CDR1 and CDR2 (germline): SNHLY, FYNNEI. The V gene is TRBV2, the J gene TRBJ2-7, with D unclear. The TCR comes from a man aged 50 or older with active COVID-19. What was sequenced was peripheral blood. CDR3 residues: CASTVKAPYEQYF. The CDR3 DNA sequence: TGTGCCAGCACGGTAAAAGCACCCTACGAGCAGTACTTC.